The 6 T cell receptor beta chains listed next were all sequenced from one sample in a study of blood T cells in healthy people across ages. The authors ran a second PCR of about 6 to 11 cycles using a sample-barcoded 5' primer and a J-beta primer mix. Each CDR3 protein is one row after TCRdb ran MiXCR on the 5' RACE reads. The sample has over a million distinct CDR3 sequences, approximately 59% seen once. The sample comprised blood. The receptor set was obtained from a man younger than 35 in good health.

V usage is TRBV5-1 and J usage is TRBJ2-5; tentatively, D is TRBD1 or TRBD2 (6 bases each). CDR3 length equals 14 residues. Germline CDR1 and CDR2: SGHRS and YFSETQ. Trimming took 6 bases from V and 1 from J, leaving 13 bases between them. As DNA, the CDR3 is TGCGCCAGCAACTATACGGGGGCCCAAGAGACCCAGTACTTC. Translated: CASNYTGAQETQYF.

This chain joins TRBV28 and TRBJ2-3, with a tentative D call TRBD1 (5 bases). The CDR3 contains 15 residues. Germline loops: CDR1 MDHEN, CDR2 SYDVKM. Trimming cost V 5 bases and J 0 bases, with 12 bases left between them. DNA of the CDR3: TGTGCCAGCAGTGCGCAGGGTGCCAGCACAGATACGCAGTATTTT. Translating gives CASSAQGASTDTQYF.

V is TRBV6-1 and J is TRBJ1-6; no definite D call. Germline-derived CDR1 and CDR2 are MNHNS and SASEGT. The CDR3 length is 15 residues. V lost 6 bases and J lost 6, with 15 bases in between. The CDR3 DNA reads TGTGCCAGCAGGCCCCCCGGGAGCTTTAATTCACCCCTCCACTTT. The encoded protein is CASRPPGSFNSPLHF.

CDR3 DNA sequence: TGTGCCAGCAGCGGTCGACTAGCGGGACGCTCTGGGGCCAACGTCCTGACTTTC. Translated: CASSGRLAGRSGANVLTF. The rearrangement links TRBV7-6 to TRBJ2-6; 11 bases map to TRBD2. Per the germline V gene, CDR1 is SGHVS and CDR2 is FNYEAQ. After removal of 5 bases from V and 0 bases from J, the junction contained 6 bases not matched to a gene. This CDR3 has 18 residues.

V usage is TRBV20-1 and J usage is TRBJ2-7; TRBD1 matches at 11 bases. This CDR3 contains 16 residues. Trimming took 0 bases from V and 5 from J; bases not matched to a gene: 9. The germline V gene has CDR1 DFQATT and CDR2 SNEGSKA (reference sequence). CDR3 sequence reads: CSARDIPGQGANEQYF. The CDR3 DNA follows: TGCAGTGCTAGAGATATCCCCGGACAGGGGGCCAACGAGCAGTACTTC.

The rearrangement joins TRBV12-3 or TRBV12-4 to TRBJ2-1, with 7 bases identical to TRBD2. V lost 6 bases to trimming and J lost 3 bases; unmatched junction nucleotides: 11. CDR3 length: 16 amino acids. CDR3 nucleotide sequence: TGTGCCAGCAGCCCTGGGACTAAGGCAATCTACAATGAGCAGTTCTTC. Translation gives CASSPGTKAIYNEQFF.